This T cell receptor (beta chain) came from a study of T cell changes during pregnancy in multiple sclerosis. The CDR3 covers 14 residues. V was trimmed by 8 bases and J by 6 bases, leaving 23 bases between them. Germline CDR1 reads SQVTM; CDR2 reads ANQGSEA. Clones were sequenced by immunoSEQ multiplex PCR, and TCRdb holds only the in-frame ones, with some missing. The sample shows more than 35,000 clones, about 90% of them seen only once. The V and J genes are TRBV29-1 and TRBJ2-7, with D possibly being TRBD1 (6 bases). The starting material was CD4+ T cells from peripheral blood mononuclear cells, obtained in the third trimester of pregnancy. This TCR was sampled from a female donor in good health, enrolled as a control in a pregnancy study. Here the CDR3 reads CSIQEQGFGFEQYF. Written as DNA, the CDR3 is TGCAGCATCCAGGAACAGGGTTTCGGCTTCGAGCAGTACTTC.